This record covers a single T cell receptor (beta chain). The antigen is not known. Tens of thousands of T cell genomes (roughly 0.2 ug DNA) went into each sorted-subset replicate. The method was immunoSEQ multiplex PCR; TCRdb's version includes in-frame clones alone and lacks a portion of them. The data show approximately 350,000 clones, approximately 96% seen once. CDR1 and CDR2 (germline): SGHVS, FNYEAQ. Trimming stripped 5 bases from V and 2 bases from J, with 16 bases between. The CDR3 sequence is 15 residues long. The data are from a study of shared clonotypes between healthy human individuals. Findings of the study overall: Researchers sampled only blood; tissue repertoires likely differ. Estimated richness was generally greater in naive than memory subsets.

The sequenced sample consisted of memory CD8+ T cells sorted from blood. The subset was: CD45RO+ cells pooled with CCR7-negative TemRA cells. The clonotype was recovered from a man aged 25-45 years in good health. V and J are TRBV7-6 and TRBJ2-7, with D perhaps matching TRBD2 (5 bases). CDR3 sequence (DNA): TGTGCCAGCAGCAGATACCGGGATCCCGCCTACGAGCAGTACTTC. This sequence encodes CASSRYRDPAYEQYF.